The 16 T cell receptor beta chains reported below all come from one sample, sequenced in a study of blood T cells in healthy people across ages. For the second PCR, which ran for about 7 to 11 cycles, a sample-barcoded 5' primer and a J-beta primer mix were used. From the 5' RACE reads, TCRdb called clonotypes with MiXCR, one entry per CDR3 protein. Here the sample spans approximately 940,000 distinct CDR3 sequences, about 48% being singletons. Sequencing was performed on blood. The receptor source for this set is a man aged 25-40 years in good health.

The rearrangement uses TRBV20-1 and TRBJ2-3; tentatively, D is TRBD2 (6 bases). The CDR3 length is 18 residues. Germline CDR1 DFQATT, CDR2 SNEGSKA (reference sequence). The V gene lost 0 bases and the J gene lost 4 bases, with 23 bases spanning the gap. CDR3: CSARDSLEGLTPADTQYF. Here the CDR3 DNA reads TGCAGTGCTAGAGACTCCCTCGAGGGACTCACCCCCGCAGATACGCAGTATTTT.

The V call is TRBV28, the J call TRBJ1-2; D gene uncertain. Per the germline V gene, CDR1 is MDHEN and CDR2 is SYDVKM. The V gene lost 5 bases and the J gene lost 4 bases, with 14 bases spanning the gap. The CDR3 consists of 14 residues. In DNA form, the CDR3 reads TGTGCCAGCAGTCCTGGGCAGGCTATCTATGGCTACACCTTC. It encodes CASSPGQAIYGYTF.

The rearrangement links TRBV10-3 to TRBJ2-1, with D possibly being TRBD1 (6 bases). Trimming removed 0 bases at V and 6 bases at J, with 9 bases between. The CDR3 has 14 residues. The V gene's germline CDR1 is ENHRY and CDR2 SYGVKD. The CDR3 reads CAISESYRANEQFF. For the CDR3, the DNA is TGTGCCATCAGTGAGTCTTACAGGGCCAATGAGCAGTTCTTC.

The table lists this clonotype with a few counts. The chain couples TRBV4-1 to TRBJ1-4, with D unclear. Germline V gene lookup returns CDR1 MGHRA and CDR2 YSYEKL. The V end lost 0 bases, the J end lost 5 bases, and 10 bases lay between the germline ends. The CDR3 runs 15 residues. CDR3 amino acids: CASSQEHSSNEKLFF. The CDR3 bases are TGCGCCAGCAGCCAAGAGCACAGCTCAAATGAAAAACTGTTTTTT.

The chain uses TRBV10-3 and TRBJ1-1; D possibly corresponds to TRBD1 (5 bases). The CDR3 is made up of 14 amino acids. V lost 4 bases, J lost 4 bases, and 13 bases lay in between. Germline CDR1 is ENHRY and CDR2 is SYGVKD. The CDR3 coding sequence is TGTGCCATCAGTGTCGGGGGATCTGGCACTGAAGCTTTCTTT. The encoded protein is CAISVGGSGTEAFF.

This clonotype was observed a handful of times. The gene calls are TRBV10-3 and TRBJ1-4; D is uncertain. CDR3 length: 14 amino acids. Per germline, CDR1 ENHRY and CDR2 SYGVKD. V lost 10 bases and J lost 0, with 12 bases in between. The CDR3 DNA reads TGTGCCAGTGGGAACACCGCAACTAATGAAAAACTGTTTTTT. Its protein product is CASGNTATNEKLFF.

This clonotype appeared a few times. The rearrangement links TRBV10-3 to TRBJ2-1; 12 bases fit TRBD1. The J segment lost 5 bases and the V segment lost 0 bases, leaving 5 bases of the junction unmatched. The CDR3 has 17 amino acids. The V gene's germline CDR1 is ENHRY and CDR2 SYGVKD. This CDR3 reads CAISESIGTGGNNEQFF. The CDR3 coding sequence is TGTGCCATCAGTGAGTCTATAGGGACAGGGGGCAACAATGAGCAGTTCTTC.

The sample holds a few counts of this clonotype. V and J are TRBV11-2 and TRBJ2-7, with D possibly being TRBD1 (8 bases). There are 14 residues in the CDR3. Deletions cut 5 bases from V and 4 bases from J, with 15 bases between. CDR1 SGHAT and CDR2 FQNNGV come from the germline V gene. In DNA form, the CDR3 reads TGTGCCAGCAGCGGGGGGGACAGGATATACGAGCAGTACTTC. Residues: CASSGGDRIYEQYF.

This clonotype came up a few times. The junction shows a germline mismatch at one end, possibly a read error. This chain connects TRBV28 to TRBJ2-4; no clear D gene. The CDR3 extends over 15 amino acids. Germline V gene data show CDR1 as MDHEN and CDR2 as SYDVKM. The CDR3, as DNA: TGTGCCTGCAGCCTCCAAGGATCTACCAAAAACATTCAGTACTTC. Its translation: CACSLQGSTKNIQYF.

The rearrangement links TRBV18 to TRBJ2-1, with 8 bases matching TRBD1. The germline gives CDR1 KGHSH, CDR2 LQKENI. This CDR3 is 14 amino acids long. Losses at the gene ends were 4 bases for V and 8 bases for J; bases not matched to a gene: 7. The CDR3 here is CASSLDRVRYEQFF. CDR3 DNA: TGTGCCAGCTCACTGGACAGGGTCAGGTATGAGCAGTTCTTC.

A few counts support this clonotype. The V gene is TRBV7-3, the J gene TRBJ2-3; a possible D gene is TRBD2 (5 bases). The CDR3 covers 15 residues. V lost 2 bases to trimming and J lost 5 bases, with 14 bases between them. In germline, CDR1 is SGHTA, CDR2 FQGTGA. The CDR3 bases are TGTGCCAGCAGCTTAGCGGGCAGATCATTAGATACGCAGTATTTT. It encodes CASSLAGRSLDTQYF.

This clonotype was detected a few times. The chain employs TRBV4-1 and TRBJ2-5, with D hard to call. The CDR3 covers 14 residues. The V gene's germline CDR1 is MGHRA and CDR2 YSYEKL. The V and J ends lost 0 bases and 0 bases respectively, with 5 bases between them. The CDR3 nucleotides are TGCGCCAGCAGCCAAGACGTCAACCAAGAGACCCAGTACTTC. Its translation: CASSQDVNQETQYF.

The table lists this clonotype with many counts. As DNA, the CDR3 is TGTGCCAGCAGCTCCGTAAGCGGGGCGCCCTCAGATACGCAGTATTTT. Its protein is CASSSVSGAPSDTQYF. The chain employs TRBV7-2 and TRBJ2-3; 7 nucleotides match TRBD2. After removal of 4 bases from V and 4 bases from J, the junction contained 11 bases not matched to a gene. The germline V gene encodes CDR1 SGHTA and CDR2 FQGNSA. CDR3 length: 16 amino acids.

CDR3 sequence: CASSSPSGRRAPYEQYF. For the CDR3, the DNA is TGTGCCAGCAGTTCACCTTCGGGCAGAAGGGCGCCCTACGAGCAGTACTTC. The chain joins TRBV6-6 to TRBJ2-7; D uncertain. From germline, CDR1 is MNHNY and CDR2 SVGAGI (reference sequence). There are 17 residues in the CDR3. Trimming removed 4 bases at V and 2 bases at J, with 21 bases between.

This chain uses TRBV28 with TRBJ2-7; a possible D gene is TRBD1 (6 bases). The CDR3 sequence is 14 residues long. Germline V lookup: CDR1 MDHEN, CDR2 SYDVKM. The V end was cut by 4 bases, the J end by 3 bases, with 13 bases between. This chain's CDR3 is CASSSGTLFYEQYF. CDR3 nucleotide sequence: TGTGCCAGCAGTTCGGGGACACTTTTCTACGAGCAGTACTTC. The complete variable domain, with remaining parts taken from reference TRBV28 and TRBJ2-7, reads DVKVTQSSRYLVKRTGEKVFLECVQDMDHENMFWYRQDPGLGLRLIYFSYDVKMKEKGDIPEGYSVSREKKERFSLILESASTNQTSMYLCASSSGTLFYEQYFGPGTRLTVT.

This clonotype was detected only once. The junction differs from germline at one of its ends, possibly a read error. The rearrangement uses TRBV24-1 and TRBJ2-7, with TRBD1 matching over 9 bases. The CDR3 covers 13 residues. Germline values: CDR1 KGHDR, CDR2 SFDVKD. The CDR3 protein is CATLGDRDYGQYF. The CDR3 DNA sequence: TGTGCCACCCTGGGGGACAGGGACTACGGGCAGTACTTC.